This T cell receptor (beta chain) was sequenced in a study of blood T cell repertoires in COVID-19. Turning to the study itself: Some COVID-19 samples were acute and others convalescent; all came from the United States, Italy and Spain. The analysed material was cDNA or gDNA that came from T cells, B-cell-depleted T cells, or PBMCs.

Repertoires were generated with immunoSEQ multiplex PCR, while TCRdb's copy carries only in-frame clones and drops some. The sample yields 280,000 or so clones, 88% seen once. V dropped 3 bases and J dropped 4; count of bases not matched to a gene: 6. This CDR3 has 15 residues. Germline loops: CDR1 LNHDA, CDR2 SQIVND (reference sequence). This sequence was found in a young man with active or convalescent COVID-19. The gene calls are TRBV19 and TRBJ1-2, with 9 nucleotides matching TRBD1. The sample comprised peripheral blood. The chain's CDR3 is CASSMGQGSGYGYTF. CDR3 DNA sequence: TGTGCCAGTAGTATGGGACAGGGCTCGGGCTATGGCTACACCTTC.